The clone carrying this TCR beta chain has more than one count but fewer than ten. The antigen remains unidentified. The sample originates from a study of T cell repertoires in cytomegalovirus infection. About the study: The study used recently identified HLA-C-restricted and well-studied HLA-B-restricted CMV epitopes. Both a matching HLA type and CMV infection were indicated by public TCR beta signatures.

TCRdb called the reads again in MiXCR, with one record for every CDR3 protein. The sample holds fewer than 1,000,000 distinct CDR3 sequences; 31% are singletons and the top ten take over 12%. Deletions cut 5 bases from V and 4 bases from J, with 9 bases between. The germline gives CDR1 MNHEY, CDR2 SMNVEV (reference sequence). The CDR3 is 14 amino acids. Study conclusions and caveats: CMV carriers having the relevant HLA were flagged by cumulative public TCR beta family frequency. HLA-C-restricted CMV-specific TCR beta clonotypes prevailed in the ex vivo response.

This chain joins TRBV27 and TRBJ1-6; tentative D call: TRBD1 (5 bases). The source is a human donor in good health (CMV status not recorded). Some clones in this sample may be carry-over from other donors' samples. The starting material was cultured CD8+ T cells from PBMCs, obtained from culture after CMV antigen stimulation. CDR3 DNA: TGTGCCAGCAGTCCAGGGTTTTATAATTCACCCCTCCACTTT. This gives the protein CASSPGFYNSPLHF.